The entry that follows covers one TCR beta chain sequence. The antigen is not known. The source of the sample is a study of vaccination and CD4 T cells after COVID-19. Study-wide background: A CEFX pool, an HIV-1 Nef pool, or else no peptide went into the control cultures.

Germline lookup yields CDR1 SGDLS and CDR2 YYNGEE. The V end was cut by 0 bases, the J end by 7 bases, with 8 bases between. The CDR3 is 13 amino acids. Noted treatment: approximately 9-day PBMC culture with coronavirus spike peptide pools or control peptides (ViraFEST assay). Peptide-pool expansion of antigen-specific T cells preceded TCR sequencing in ViraFEST. The Oncomine TCR Beta short-read assay generated sequence data from the DNA of cultured CD4+ T cells. A single record per CDR3 protein comes from TCRdb applying MiXCR to the PCR reads. Of thousands of distinct CDR3 sequences detected, around 33% appear once; the ten largest clones hold roughly 35%.

The sequenced material came from CD4+ T cells from blood, cultured in vitro. This clonotype originated in a human donor who had recovered from COVID-19. The chain combines TRBV9 with TRBJ1-3, with D perhaps matching TRBD1 (6 bases). DNA for the CDR3: TGTGCCAGCAGCGTAGAGGGGGGTAACACCATATATTTT. This gives the protein CASSVEGGNTIYF.